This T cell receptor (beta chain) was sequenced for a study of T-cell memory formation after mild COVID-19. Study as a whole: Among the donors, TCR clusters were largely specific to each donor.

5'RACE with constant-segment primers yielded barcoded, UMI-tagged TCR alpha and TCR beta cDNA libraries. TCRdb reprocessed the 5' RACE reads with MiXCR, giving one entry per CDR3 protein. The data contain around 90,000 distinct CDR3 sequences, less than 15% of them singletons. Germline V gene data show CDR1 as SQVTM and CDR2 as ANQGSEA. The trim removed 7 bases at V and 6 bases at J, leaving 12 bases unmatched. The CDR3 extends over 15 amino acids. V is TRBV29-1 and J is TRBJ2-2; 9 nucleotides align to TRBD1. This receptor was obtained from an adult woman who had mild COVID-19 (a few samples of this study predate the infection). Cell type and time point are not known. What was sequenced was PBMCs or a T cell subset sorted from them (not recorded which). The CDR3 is CSAIYPGQGSGELFF. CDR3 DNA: TGCAGCGCCATATACCCGGGACAGGGATCCGGGGAGCTGTTTTTT.